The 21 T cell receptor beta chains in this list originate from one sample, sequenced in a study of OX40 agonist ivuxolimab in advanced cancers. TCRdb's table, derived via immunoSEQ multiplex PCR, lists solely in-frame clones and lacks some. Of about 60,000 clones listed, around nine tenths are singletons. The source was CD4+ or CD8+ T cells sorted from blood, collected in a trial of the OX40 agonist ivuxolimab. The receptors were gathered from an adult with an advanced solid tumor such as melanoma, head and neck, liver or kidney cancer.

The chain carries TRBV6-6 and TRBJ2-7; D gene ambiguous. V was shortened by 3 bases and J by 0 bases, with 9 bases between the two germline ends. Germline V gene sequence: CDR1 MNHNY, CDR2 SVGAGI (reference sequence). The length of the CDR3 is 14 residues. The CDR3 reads CASSYFLSSYEQYF. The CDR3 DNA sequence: TGTGCCAGCAGTTATTTCCTGTCCTCCTACGAGCAGTACTTC.

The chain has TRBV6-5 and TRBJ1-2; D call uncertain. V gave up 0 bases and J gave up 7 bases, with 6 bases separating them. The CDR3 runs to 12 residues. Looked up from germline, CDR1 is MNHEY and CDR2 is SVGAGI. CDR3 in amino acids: CASSYSNSGYTF. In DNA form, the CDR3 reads TGTGCCAGCAGTTACTCGAATTCTGGCTACACCTTC.

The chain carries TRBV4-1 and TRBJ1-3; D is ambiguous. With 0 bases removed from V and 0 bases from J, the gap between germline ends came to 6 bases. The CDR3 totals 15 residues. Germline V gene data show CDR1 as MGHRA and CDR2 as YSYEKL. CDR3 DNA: TGCGCCAGCAGCCAAGATCAGGTCTCTGGAAACACCATATATTTT. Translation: CASSQDQVSGNTIYF.

The CDR3 loop is CASSSGTYEQYF. CDR3 DNA sequence: TGTGCCAGCAGTAGTGGGACCTACGAGCAGTACTTC. The chain combines TRBV28 with TRBJ2-7; D gene ambiguous. The CDR3 covers 12 residues. V lost 5 bases and J 2 bases, leaving 7 bases between the germline ends. Germline V lookup: CDR1 MDHEN, CDR2 SYDVKM.

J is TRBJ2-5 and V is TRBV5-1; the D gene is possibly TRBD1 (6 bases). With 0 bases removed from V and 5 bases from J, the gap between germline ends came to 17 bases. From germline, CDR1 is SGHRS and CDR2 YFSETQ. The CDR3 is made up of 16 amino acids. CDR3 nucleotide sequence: TGCGCCAGCAGCTTGGTCCAGACCCGCACAGGGGAGACCCAGTACTTC. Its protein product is CASSLVQTRTGETQYF. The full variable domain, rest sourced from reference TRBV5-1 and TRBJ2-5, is KAGVTQTPRYLIKTRGQQVTLSCSPISGHRSVSWYQQTPGQGLQFLFEYFSETQRNKGNFPGRFSGRQFSNSRSEMNVSTLELGDSALYLCASSLVQTRTGETQYFGPGTRLLVL.

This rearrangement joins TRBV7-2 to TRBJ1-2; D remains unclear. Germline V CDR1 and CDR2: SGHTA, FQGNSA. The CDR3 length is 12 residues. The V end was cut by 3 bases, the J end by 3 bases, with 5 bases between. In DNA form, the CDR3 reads TGTGCCAGCAGCTTCGAAGACTATGGCTACACCTTC. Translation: CASSFEDYGYTF.

The CDR3 DNA reads as TGTGCCACCTGTAAAGCGAGACTAGCGGGAGGATGCACCGGGGAGCTGTTTTTT. This codes for CATCKARLAGGCTGELFF. This chain uses TRBV6-1 with TRBJ2-2, with 13 bases fitting TRBD2. Germline CDR1 reads MNHNS; CDR2 reads SASEGT. V shed 10 bases, J shed 4 bases, and the junction held 15 bases outside the gene matches. This CDR3 contains 18 residues.

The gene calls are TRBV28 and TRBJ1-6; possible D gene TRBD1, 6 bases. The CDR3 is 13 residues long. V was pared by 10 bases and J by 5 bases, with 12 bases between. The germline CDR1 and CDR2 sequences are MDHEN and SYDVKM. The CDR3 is CATVQGNNSPLHF. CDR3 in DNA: TGTGCCACAGTACAGGGAAATAATTCACCCCTCCACTTT.

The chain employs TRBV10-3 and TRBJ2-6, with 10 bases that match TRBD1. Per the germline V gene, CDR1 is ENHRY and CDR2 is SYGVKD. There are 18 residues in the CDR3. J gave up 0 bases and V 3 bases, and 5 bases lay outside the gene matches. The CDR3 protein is CAISEMGQGNSGANVLTF. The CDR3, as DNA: TGTGCCATCAGTGAAATGGGACAGGGGAACTCTGGGGCCAACGTCCTGACTTTC.

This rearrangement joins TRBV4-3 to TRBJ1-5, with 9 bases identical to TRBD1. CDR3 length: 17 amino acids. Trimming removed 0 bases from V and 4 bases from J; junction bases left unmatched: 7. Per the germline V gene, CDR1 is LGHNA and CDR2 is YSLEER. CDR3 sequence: CASSQEPRTGENQPQHF. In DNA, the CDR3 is TGCGCCAGCAGCCAAGAGCCTAGGACAGGGGAAAATCAGCCCCAGCATTTT.

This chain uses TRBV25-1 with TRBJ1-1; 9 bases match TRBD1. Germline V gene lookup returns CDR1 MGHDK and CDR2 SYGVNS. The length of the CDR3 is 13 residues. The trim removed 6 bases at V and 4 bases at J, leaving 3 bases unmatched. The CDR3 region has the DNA TGTGCCAGCAGGGACAGGGGTTTCACTGAAGCTTTCTTT. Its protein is CASRDRGFTEAFF. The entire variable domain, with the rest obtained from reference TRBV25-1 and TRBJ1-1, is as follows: EADIYQTPRYLVIGTGKKITLECSQTMGHDKMYWYQQDPGMELHLIHYSYGVNSTEKGDLSSESTVSRIRTEHFPLTLESARPSHTSQYLCASRDRGFTEAFFGQGTRLTVV.

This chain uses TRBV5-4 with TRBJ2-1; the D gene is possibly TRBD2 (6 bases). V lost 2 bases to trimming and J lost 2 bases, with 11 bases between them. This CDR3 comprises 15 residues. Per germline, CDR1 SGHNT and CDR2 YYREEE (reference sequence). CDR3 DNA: TGTGCCAGCAGCTTTTACGGGAGAACCTACAATGAGCAGTTCTTC. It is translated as CASSFYGRTYNEQFF.

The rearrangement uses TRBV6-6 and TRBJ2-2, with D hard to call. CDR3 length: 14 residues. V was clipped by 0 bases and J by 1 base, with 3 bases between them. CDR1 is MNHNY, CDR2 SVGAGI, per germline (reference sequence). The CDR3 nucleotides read TGTGCCAGCAGTTACTCCAGGAACACCGGGGAGCTGTTTTTT. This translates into CASSYSRNTGELFF.

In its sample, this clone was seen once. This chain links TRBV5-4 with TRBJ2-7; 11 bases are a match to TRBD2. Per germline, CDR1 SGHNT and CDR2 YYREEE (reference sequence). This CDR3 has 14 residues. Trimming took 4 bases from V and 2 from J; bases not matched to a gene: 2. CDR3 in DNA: TGTGCCAGCAGCGTGGGACTAGCGGCCTACGAGCAGTACTTC. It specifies CASSVGLAAYEQYF.

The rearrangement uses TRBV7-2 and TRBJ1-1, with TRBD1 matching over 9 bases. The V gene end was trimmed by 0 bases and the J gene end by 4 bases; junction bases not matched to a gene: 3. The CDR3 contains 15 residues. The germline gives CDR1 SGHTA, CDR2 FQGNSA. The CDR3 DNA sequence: TGTGCCAGCAGCTTAGCTCAGACAGGGGGCACTGAAGCTTTCTTT. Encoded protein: CASSLAQTGGTEAFF. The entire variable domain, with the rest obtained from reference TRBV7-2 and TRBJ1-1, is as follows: GAGVSQSPSNKVTEKGKDVELRCDPISGHTALYWYRQSLGQGLEFLIYFQGNSAPDKSGLPSDRFSAERTGGSVSTLTIQRTQQEDSAVYLCASSLAQTGGTEAFFGQGTRLTVV.

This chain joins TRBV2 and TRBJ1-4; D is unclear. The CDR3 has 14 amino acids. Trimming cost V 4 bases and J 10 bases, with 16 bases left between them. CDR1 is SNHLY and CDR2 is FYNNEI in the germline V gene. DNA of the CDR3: TGTGCCAGCAGTGGGTCAGGAGGGTACGGAAAACTGTTTTTT. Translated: CASSGSGGYGKLFF.

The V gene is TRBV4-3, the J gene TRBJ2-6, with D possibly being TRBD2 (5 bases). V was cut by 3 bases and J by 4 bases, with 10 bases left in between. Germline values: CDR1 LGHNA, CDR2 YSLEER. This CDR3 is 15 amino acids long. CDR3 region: CASSQRATGANVLTF. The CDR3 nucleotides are TGCGCCAGCAGCCAGAGGGCGACAGGGGCCAACGTCCTGACTTTC.

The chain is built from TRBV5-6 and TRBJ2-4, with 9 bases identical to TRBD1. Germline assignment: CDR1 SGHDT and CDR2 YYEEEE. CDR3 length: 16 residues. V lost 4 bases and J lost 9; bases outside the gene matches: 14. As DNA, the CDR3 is TGTGCCAGCAGCGTCAACCGGGACAGGGTTAGGGGCATTCAGTACTTC. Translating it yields CASSVNRDRVRGIQYF.

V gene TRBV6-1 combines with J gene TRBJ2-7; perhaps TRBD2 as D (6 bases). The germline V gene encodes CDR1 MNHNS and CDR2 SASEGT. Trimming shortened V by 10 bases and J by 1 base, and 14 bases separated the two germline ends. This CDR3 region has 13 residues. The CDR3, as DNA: TGTGCCATCAACACGGGGGATTCCTACGAGCAGTACTTC. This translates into CAINTGDSYEQYF.

Here the CDR3 reads CASSSQAGLGYEKLFF. DNA for the CDR3: TGTGCCAGCAGCTCCCAGGCAGGGTTGGGTTATGAAAAACTGTTTTTT. This chain connects TRBV11-2 to TRBJ1-4; tentative D call: TRBD1 (5 bases). CDR1 and CDR2 (germline): SGHAT, FQNNGV. The CDR3 loop spans 16 amino acids. Trimming took 4 bases from V and 6 from J, leaving 18 bases between them.

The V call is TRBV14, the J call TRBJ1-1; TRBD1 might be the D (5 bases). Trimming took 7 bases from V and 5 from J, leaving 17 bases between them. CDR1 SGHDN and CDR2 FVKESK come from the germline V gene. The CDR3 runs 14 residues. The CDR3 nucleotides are TGTGCCAGCACCGTTCTACCGGGGGTTACTGAAGCTTTCTTT. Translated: CASTVLPGVTEAFF.